Listed here are 14 T cell receptor beta chains from one sample, sequenced in a study of beta chain features in type 1 diabetes. The entirety of the isolated RNA underwent reverse transcription, so expressed TCRB transcripts were sequenced. Only in-frame clones appear in the TCRdb table, and some are missing; sequencing was by immunoSEQ multiplex PCR. This sample has hundreds of thousands of clones, with around 12% found just once. Sequenced input: naive CD4+ T cells from blood. The source of these receptors is a man between 18 and 29 years old in good health.

This clone showed up just a few times. The J gene is TRBJ2-3, the V gene TRBV9; TRBD2 agrees at 8 bases. The V segment lost 3 bases and the J segment 2 bases; nucleotides outside the gene matches: 5. The CDR3 sequence is 15 residues long. Germline loops: CDR1 SGDLS, CDR2 YYNGEE. The CDR3 region is CASSARSGITDTQYF. CDR3 sequence (DNA): TGTGCCAGCAGCGCCCGTAGCGGGATCACAGATACGCAGTATTTT. The variable domain in full, completed from reference TRBV9 and TRBJ2-3, reads DSGVTQTPKHLITATGQRVTLRCSPRSGDLSVYWYQQSLDQGLQFLIQYYNGEERAKGNILERFSAQQFPDLHSELNLSSLELGDSALYFCASSARSGITDTQYFGPGTRLTVL.

This clone was seen a handful of times. The rearrangement uses TRBV19 and TRBJ2-1, with 12 bases aligning to TRBD2. The CDR3 contains 15 residues. The junction had 13 bases not matched to a gene; V was cut back by 10 bases and J by 9 bases. Germline V gives CDR1 LNHDA, CDR2 SQIVND (reference sequence). CDR3 in DNA: TGTGCCACTAATAGAGGACTAGCGGGATTGGGTGAGCAGTTCTTC. Translation gives CATNRGLAGLGEQFF.

The rearrangement joins TRBV29-1 to TRBJ2-7; no clear D. The CDR3 contains 12 residues. Germline V lookup: CDR1 SQVTM, CDR2 ANQGSEA. Trimming took 5 bases from V and 5 from J, leaving 13 bases between them. Written as DNA, the CDR3 is TGCAGCGTTACACTGGCTAGGAACGAGCAGTACTTC. Its protein is CSVTLARNEQYF.

The rearrangement joins TRBV9 to TRBJ2-3; no firm D call. Trimming removed 0 bases at V and 2 bases at J, with 10 bases between. The CDR3 runs 15 residues. Germline lookup yields CDR1 SGDLS and CDR2 YYNGEE. This CDR3 is CASSVENFYTDTQYF. The CDR3 nucleotides read TGTGCCAGCAGCGTAGAAAACTTCTACACAGATACGCAGTATTTT. Looking up the rest from reference TRBV9 and TRBJ2-3 gives the full variable domain: DSGVTQTPKHLITATGQRVTLRCSPRSGDLSVYWYQQSLDQGLQFLIQYYNGEERAKGNILERFSAQQFPDLHSELNLSSLELGDSALYFCASSVENFYTDTQYFGPGTRLTVL.

The sample holds a few counts of this clone. J is TRBJ1-6 and V is TRBV15, with TRBD1 as a possible D gene (5 bases). This CDR3 has 18 residues. CDR1 LNHNV and CDR2 YYDKDF come from the germline V gene (reference sequence). Trimming cost V 0 bases and J 7 bases, with 19 bases left between them. The CDR3: CATSRDRPGKLRNSPLHF. The CDR3 region has the DNA TGTGCCACCAGCAGAGATAGGCCAGGGAAGCTACGAAATTCACCCCTCCACTTT.

This chain uses TRBV30 with TRBJ2-5; maybe TRBD1 (5 bases). There are 13 residues in the CDR3. Germline CDR1 and CDR2: GTSNPN and SVGIG (reference sequence). V lost 3 bases and J 0 bases, leaving 8 bases between the germline ends. The CDR3 protein is CAWRMTDQETQYF. CDR3 bases: TGTGCCTGGAGAATGACAGACCAAGAGACCCAGTACTTC. Looking up the rest from reference TRBV30 and TRBJ2-5 gives the full variable domain: SQTIHQWPATLVQPVGSPLSLECTVEGTSNPNLYWYRQAAGRGLQLLFYSVGIGQISSEVPQNLSASRPQDRQFILSSKKLLLSDSGFYLCAWRMTDQETQYFGPGTRLLVL.

The rearrangement links TRBV7-8 to TRBJ2-7; no reliable D call. The CDR3 extends over 14 amino acids. Germline V gene sequence: CDR1 SGHVS, CDR2 FQNEAQ. The ends were cut back, 1 base at V and 1 base at J, with 8 bases in the middle. The CDR3 protein is CASSLDVRSYEQYF. Here the CDR3 DNA reads TGTGCCAGCAGCTTAGACGTCAGGTCCTACGAGCAGTACTTC. Together with reference TRBV7-8 and TRBJ2-7, the CDR3 gives the full variable domain: GAGVSQSPRYKVAKRGQDVALRCDPISGHVSLFWYQQALGQGPEFLTYFQNEAQLDKSGLPSDRFFAERPEGSVSTLKIQRTQQEDSAVYLCASSLDVRSYEQYFGPGTRLTVT.

This rearrangement joins TRBV7-2 to TRBJ2-3; 11 bases are shared with TRBD2. Looked up from germline, CDR1 is SGHTA and CDR2 is FQGNSA. The V and J ends lost 1 base and 6 bases, in that order; junction bases with no gene match: 6. The CDR3 sequence is 16 residues long. The CDR3 DNA follows: TGTGCCAGCAGCTTAGTCGCTAGCGGGGGGAGGGATACGCAGTATTTT. This encodes CASSLVASGGRDTQYF.

V usage is TRBV9 and J usage is TRBJ2-1; no clear D. Germline-derived CDR1 and CDR2 are SGDLS and YYNGEE. The CDR3 covers 13 residues. V lost 3 bases and J 8 bases, leaving 12 bases between the germline ends. DNA for the CDR3: TGTGCCAGCAGCGCACCCTTAGAGTATGAGCAGTTCTTC. Residues: CASSAPLEYEQFF.

This clone was found a few times. V and J are TRBV9 and TRBJ1-2; 9 bases are a match to TRBD1. CDR1 SGDLS and CDR2 YYNGEE come from the germline V gene. This CDR3 is 16 amino acids long. The V and J ends lost 4 bases and 0 bases, in that order; junction bases with no gene match: 7. This chain's CDR3 is CASSQGYRGPNYGYTF. The DNA for the CDR3 is TGTGCCAGCAGCCAAGGGTACAGGGGGCCTAACTATGGCTACACCTTC.

Only a few counts were recorded for this clone. The chain recombines TRBV14 with TRBJ2-3, with D tentatively TRBD1 (5 bases). Germline V lookup: CDR1 SGHDN, CDR2 FVKESK. V gave up 5 bases and J gave up 1 base, with 13 bases separating them. The CDR3 length is 15 residues. Written as DNA, the CDR3 is TGTGCCAGCAGCGCCCAGACAGTCCGCACAGATACGCAGTATTTT. Translating gives CASSAQTVRTDTQYF.

This clone was detected only a few times. V and J are TRBV6-5 and TRBJ1-2; possible D gene TRBD1, 6 bases. The CDR3 sequence is 13 residues long. Germline V gives CDR1 MNHEY, CDR2 SVGAGI. The germline V and J ends were trimmed by 5 bases and 4 bases, with 11 bases remaining between them. The CDR3 nucleotides read TGTGCCAGCAGTAGGGACATAATCTATGGCTACACCTTC. The encoded protein is CASSRDIIYGYTF.

The rearrangement links TRBV5-4 to TRBJ2-5; TRBD1 is a possible D gene (6 bases). Germline V gene data show CDR1 as SGHNT and CDR2 as YYREEE (reference sequence). V lost 4 bases and J 1 base, leaving 11 bases between the germline ends. The CDR3 is 14 amino acids. The DNA of the CDR3 is TGTGCCAGCAGCGGCGTCAGGGGCCAAGAGACCCAGTACTTC. It encodes CASSGVRGQETQYF. Full variable domain (outside the CDR3, taken from reference TRBV5-4 and TRBJ2-5): ETGVTQSPTHLIKTRGQQVTLRCSSQSGHNTVSWYQQALGQGPQFIFQYYREEENGRGNFPPRFSGLQFPNYSSELNVNALELDDSALYLCASSGVRGQETQYFGPGTRLLVL.

The chain joins TRBV5-4 to TRBJ2-7, with 8 bases lining up with TRBD1. Germline trimming cut 0 bases from V and 2 bases from J; bases unmatched to any gene: 1. This CDR3 contains 14 residues. Germline V gives CDR1 SGHNT, CDR2 YYREEE (reference sequence). CDR3: CASSLGQGPYEQYF. The CDR3 coding sequence is TGTGCCAGCAGCTTGGGACAGGGGCCCTACGAGCAGTACTTC.